This T cell receptor (beta chain) was captured in a study of siplizumab effects on memory and regulatory T cells. Points from the study as a whole: For mappable alloreactive CD4+ clones, the mean Treg-derived fraction was around 66% with siplizumab and approximately 27% in controls.

CDR1 SGHNT and CDR2 YYREEE come from the germline V gene (reference sequence). The CDR3 is 15 amino acids. After removal of 0 bases from V and 11 bases from J, the junction contained 12 bases not matched to a gene. Some clones are missing from TCRdb's copy, which holds only in-frame ones; the method was immunoSEQ multiplex PCR. This sample has some 65,000 clones, with over 75% found just once. A word on this clone: The antigen remains unidentified.

Material: Tregs sorted from blood. This clonotype was obtained from a human donor in good health. This chain uses TRBV5-4 with TRBJ2-3, with 7 bases identical to TRBD2. The CDR3 DNA sequence: TGTGCCAGCAGCTTGGCGGGGGGTAGGCTGTTCCGGCAGTATTTT. Translation: CASSLAGGRLFRQYF.